This entry lists 23 T cell receptor beta chains sequenced from one sample in a study of T cell responses to AZD1222 COVID-19 vaccine. TCRdb's table, derived via immunoSEQ multiplex PCR, lists solely in-frame clones and lacks some. The table shows some 140,000 clones, with about 88% occurring only once. Sequencing was performed on peripheral blood, taken on day 0 of AZD1222 vaccination. These receptor sequences come from an adult in good health.

A remark on this clone: The identical CDR3 is also encoded by other nucleotide sequences in the sample. This chain joins TRBV20-1 and TRBJ1-5, with a tentative D call TRBD1 (5 bases). Between the trimmed V and J ends, which lost 2 bases and 12 bases, there was a span of 11 bases. The CDR3 runs to 11 residues. Germline CDR1 reads DFQATT; CDR2 reads SNEGSKA (reference sequence). This chain's CDR3 is CSARQGQFQHF. The CDR3 bases are TGCAGTGCTAGACAGGGTCAGTTCCAGCATTTT.

The chain employs TRBV6-6 and TRBJ1-4; possible D gene TRBD1, 6 bases. The CDR3 runs to 17 residues. CDR1 is MNHNY and CDR2 is SVGAGI in the germline V gene (reference sequence). Trimming left V 5 bases short and J 0 bases short, with 16 bases between. DNA of the CDR3: TGTGCCAGCAGTCCCCGGGGGGGCCCCTCAACTAATGAAAAACTGTTTTTT. Translating it yields CASSPRGGPSTNEKLFF.

The CDR3 is CASSLGQGRGEKLFF. The CDR3, as DNA: TGTGCCAGTAGTCTTGGACAGGGGAGGGGTGAAAAACTGTTTTTT. The V and J genes are TRBV19 and TRBJ1-4; 9 nucleotides align to TRBD1. Germline V gene sequence: CDR1 LNHDA, CDR2 SQIVND (reference sequence). J was trimmed by 7 bases and V by 5 bases; bases with no gene match: 8. This CDR3 comprises 15 residues.

The J gene is TRBJ2-1, the V gene TRBV12-3 or TRBV12-4; tentatively, D is TRBD1 (6 bases). This CDR3 contains 12 residues. The V and J ends lost 6 bases and 8 bases respectively, with 11 bases between them. The CDR3 is CASSWTVHEQFF. CDR3 nucleotides: TGTGCCAGCAGCTGGACAGTTCATGAGCAGTTCTTC.

J is TRBJ1-1 and V is TRBV19; no firm D call. The V and J ends lost 3 bases and 8 bases respectively, with 10 bases between them. The germline CDR1 and CDR2 sequences are LNHDA and SQIVND (reference sequence). The CDR3 runs 12 residues. CDR3 residues: CASSIGSLEAFF. In nucleotides, the CDR3 is TGTGCCAGTAGTATTGGGTCCCTGGAAGCTTTCTTT.

The V and J genes are TRBV19 and TRBJ1-1, with TRBD1 identical over 9 bases. Germline assignment: CDR1 LNHDA and CDR2 SQIVND (reference sequence). V dropped 7 bases and J dropped 1; count of bases not matched to a gene: 7. The CDR3 length is 15 residues. The CDR3 loop is CASITWTGANTEAFF. Here the CDR3 DNA reads TGTGCCAGTATCACCTGGACAGGGGCGAACACTGAAGCTTTCTTT.

The genes are TRBV3-1 (or the pseudogene TRBV3-2) and TRBJ1-5; D not certain. With 1 base removed from V and 4 bases from J, the gap between germline ends came to 8 bases. The CDR3 extends over 14 amino acids. Germline V gene sequence: CDR1 LGHDT, CDR2 YNNKEL (reference sequence). CDR3 bases: TGTGCCAGCAGCCAAGGGACCGGGAATCAGCCCCAGCATTTT. It translates to CASSQGTGNQPQHF.

This sequence joins TRBV2 and TRBJ1-1; maybe TRBD1 (6 bases). V gave up 3 bases and J gave up 1 base, with 12 bases separating them. Germline CDR1 is SNHLY and CDR2 is FYNNEI. The CDR3 runs 15 residues. Here the CDR3 reads CASSDRGTSNTEAFF. The CDR3 DNA reads as TGTGCCAGCAGTGATCGAGGGACATCGAACACTGAAGCTTTCTTT.

The chain couples TRBV3-1 (or the pseudogene TRBV3-2) to TRBJ1-5, with 9 nucleotides matching TRBD1. The CDR3 spans 16 residues. With V trimmed by 3 bases and J by 1 base, 4 bases remained unmatched. Germline CDR1 reads LGHDT; CDR2 reads YNNKEL (reference sequence). The CDR3 loop reads CASSQGTGMSNQPQHF. CDR3 in DNA: TGTGCCAGCAGCCAGGGGACAGGGATGAGCAATCAGCCCCAGCATTTT.

The CDR3 sequence is CASRAPGSSYEQYF. The CDR3 DNA sequence: TGTGCCAGCAGGGCCCCTGGGAGCTCCTACGAGCAGTACTTC. The chain links TRBV7-2 to TRBJ2-7, with TRBD2 as a possible D gene (5 bases). This CDR3 has 14 residues. Deletions cut 6 bases from V and 0 bases from J, with 12 bases between. CDR1 SGHTA and CDR2 FQGNSA come from the germline V gene.

The V call is TRBV9, the J call TRBJ1-1, with D uncertain. The CDR3 has 15 amino acids. Germline loops: CDR1 SGDLS, CDR2 YYNGEE. V dropped 4 bases and J dropped 8 bases, with 21 bases sitting between them. CDR3 amino acids: CASSPRNGPLGEAFF. CDR3 bases: TGTGCCAGCAGCCCCAGAAACGGTCCCTTGGGGGAAGCTTTCTTT.

This chain connects TRBV5-4 to TRBJ1-6, with 7 nucleotides matching TRBD1. Germline V CDR1 and CDR2: SGHNT, YYREEE (reference sequence). V gave up 4 bases and J gave up 10 bases; unmatched junction bases: 5. The CDR3 loop spans 13 amino acids. The CDR3 spells CASSPPTGSPLHF. The CDR3 nucleotides are TGTGCCAGCAGCCCCCCGACAGGGTCACCCCTCCACTTT. Combining the CDR3 with reference TRBV5-4 and TRBJ1-6 gives the whole variable domain ETGVTQSPTHLIKTRGQQVTLRCSSQSGHNTVSWYQQALGQGPQFIFQYYREEENGRGNFPPRFSGLQFPNYSSELNVNALELDDSALYLCASSPPTGSPLHFGNGTRLTVT.

The rearrangement links TRBV5-1 to TRBJ2-5, with 9 bases lining up with TRBD1. Germline values: CDR1 SGHRS, CDR2 YFSETQ. The length of the CDR3 is 16 residues. The junction had 4 bases not matched to a gene; V was cut back by 0 bases and J by 1 base. As DNA, the CDR3 is TGCGCCAGCAGCTTGGGGGGGACAGGGTTCCAAGAGACCCAGTACTTC. This gives the protein CASSLGGTGFQETQYF.

The chain is built from TRBV5-1 and TRBJ2-5; 9 bases are a match to TRBD1. This CDR3 comprises 14 residues. Germline-derived CDR1 and CDR2 are SGHRS and YFSETQ. Germline trimming cut 6 bases from V and 4 bases from J; bases unmatched to any gene: 7. The CDR3, as DNA: TGCGCCAGCACTTACCCGGGACAGGGAGAGACCCAGTACTTC. Protein product: CASTYPGQGETQYF.

J is TRBJ2-5 and V is TRBV9, with D hard to call. V lost 1 base to trimming and J lost 2 bases, with 12 bases between them. Germline lookup yields CDR1 SGDLS and CDR2 YYNGEE. This CDR3 is built from 15 residues. The CDR3 DNA reads as TGTGCCAGCAGCGTAAGTCCCGTGGGGCAAGAGACCCAGTACTTC. Residues: CASSVSPVGQETQYF. The full variable domain, completed using reference TRBV9 and TRBJ2-5, is DSGVTQTPKHLITATGQRVTLRCSPRSGDLSVYWYQQSLDQGLQFLIQYYNGEERAKGNILERFSAQQFPDLHSELNLSSLELGDSALYFCASSVSPVGQETQYFGPGTRLLVL.

The chain joins TRBV5-6 to TRBJ1-5; D possibly corresponds to TRBD1 (5 bases). V was clipped by 0 bases and J by 0 bases, with 16 bases between them. The germline CDR1 and CDR2 sequences are SGHDT and YYEEEE. This CDR3 region has 18 residues. CDR3 nucleotides: TGTGCCAGCAGCTTGGCCTTGCAGGGCATATTTAGCAATCAGCCCCAGCATTTT. It specifies CASSLALQGIFSNQPQHF.

The CDR3 here is CASSHHSGQAVRSYEQYF. The CDR3 DNA reads TGTGCCAGCAGCCATCACTCGGGACAGGCCGTCAGATCCTACGAGCAGTACTTC. The chain employs TRBV3-1 (or the pseudogene TRBV3-2) and TRBJ2-7; 8 bases are a match to TRBD1. V was pared by 3 bases and J by 1 base, with 14 bases of the junction left unmatched. The CDR3 covers 18 residues. Germline V lookup: CDR1 LGHDT, CDR2 YNNKEL (reference sequence).

The rearrangement uses TRBV5-6 and TRBJ2-7, with D perhaps TRBD1 (6 bases). This CDR3 spans 15 amino acids. Germline CDR1 SGHDT, CDR2 YYEEEE. V was cut by 1 base and J by 5 bases, with 16 bases left in between. The CDR3 loop reads CASSLTGKLWDEQYF. The CDR3 region has the DNA TGTGCCAGCAGCTTGACAGGGAAACTCTGGGACGAGCAGTACTTC.

This clone was counted between two and nine times. The rearrangement uses TRBV5-6 and TRBJ1-1; D ambiguous. CDR1 is SGHDT and CDR2 is YYEEEE in the germline V gene. The CDR3 sequence is 15 residues long. V was clipped by 3 bases and J by 1 base, with 13 bases between them. CDR3 DNA: TGTGCCAGCAGCTCCCGGGTAGGGAGGAACACTGAAGCTTTCTTT. It specifies CASSSRVGRNTEAFF.

This clone appeared a few times. The chain uses TRBV10-3 and TRBJ2-3; the D is unclear. CDR3 length: 12 amino acids. V shed 7 bases and J shed 2 bases, with 7 bases lying between them. CDR1 is ENHRY and CDR2 is SYGVKD in the germline V gene. CDR3 loop: CAIKGYTDTQYF. In nucleotides, the CDR3 is TGTGCCATCAAGGGATACACAGATACGCAGTATTTT.

The chain couples TRBV5-1 to TRBJ1-1; no definite D call. CDR3 length equals 14 residues. Germline-derived CDR1 and CDR2 are SGHRS and YFSETQ. Trimming removed 0 bases at V and 0 bases at J, with 6 bases between. CDR3 sequence (DNA): TGCGCCAGCAGCTTGGTAGGTCTGAACACTGAAGCTTTCTTT. This gives the protein CASSLVGLNTEAFF.

The CDR3 sequence is CASSLRTGGWDNYGYTF. CDR3 bases: TGTGCCAGCAGTTTGAGGACAGGGGGGTGGGATAACTATGGCTACACCTTC. The gene calls are TRBV28 and TRBJ1-2; the match to TRBD1 covers 10 bases. CDR1 is MDHEN, CDR2 SYDVKM, per germline. V shed 3 bases and J 1 base; nucleotides not matched to a gene: 8. There are 17 residues in the CDR3.

The rearrangement links TRBV9 to TRBJ2-3, with D unclear. The CDR3 runs to 12 residues. From germline, CDR1 is SGDLS and CDR2 YYNGEE. Trimming took off 3 bases at V and 8 bases at J, with 10 bases between the two ends. The CDR3 reads CASSAALGTQYF. The CDR3 DNA follows: TGTGCCAGCAGCGCAGCCTTAGGTACGCAGTATTTT.